Below, one TCR beta chain is given with its context. Its antigen remains unknown. Repertoires were generated with immunoSEQ multiplex PCR, while TCRdb's copy carries only in-frame clones and drops some. The sample includes over 50,000 clones, about 86% seen only once; the top ten take roughly 2.3%. The data originate from a study of lymphopenia after photon versus proton radiotherapy. Study-wide results and limits: After the lymphocyte nadir, photon-treated repertoires showed oligoclonal expansion, especially of CD8+ Temra cells.

Sequencing used peripheral blood, obtained from a patient treated with photon-based radiotherapy. This sequence originates from a man aged 40-49 years with gastric cancer.

The CDR3 spells CASSPSQAGDGYTF. In nucleotides, the CDR3 is TGTGCCAGCAGCCCTAGCCAAGCAGGGGATGGCTACACCTTC. V is TRBV7-8 and J is TRBJ1-2; maybe TRBD1 (6 bases). V lost 5 bases to trimming and J lost 6 bases, with 16 bases between them. There are 14 residues in the CDR3. Looked up from germline, CDR1 is SGHVS and CDR2 is FQNEAQ.